This TCR beta chain comes out of a study of glioma-infiltrating T cells. Study observations and caveats: Tissue and blood shared very few CDR3 sequences. Tissue-blood divergence was below expectation in non-neoplastic patients, above in gliomas.

A remark on this clonotype: The antigen remains unidentified. Being one base from a much bigger clone, this may be a read error.

Germline lookup yields CDR1 MNHEY and CDR2 SVGEGT. The CDR3 runs 13 residues. V was trimmed by 5 bases and J by 0 bases, leaving 7 bases between them. Using RNA template, CDR3s of TCR alpha and beta were amplified with iRepertoire arm-PCR. One-step reverse transcription and amplification started from around 100-400 ng of tissue mRNA or PBMC total RNA. TCRdb re-derived calls from the multiplex PCR reads in MiXCR, one entry per CDR3 protein. The sample has over 130,000 distinct CDR3 sequences, roughly two fifths seen once. The specimen was glioma tissue, nonneoplastic brain tissue, or PBMCs (not recorded which). This chain joins TRBV6-2 or TRBV6-3 and TRBJ1-1; D is ambiguous. The TCR sequence derives from a human donor with low-grade glioma or glioblastoma, undergoing nonglioma brain surgery, or in good health (not recorded which). The CDR3 reads CASSTTVNTEAFF. In DNA form, the CDR3 reads TGTGCCAGCAGTACGACGGTGAACACTGAAGCTTTCTTT.